These 31 T cell receptor beta chains were sequenced from one sample in a study of neoadjuvant nivolumab and ipilimumab in lung cancer. The repertoire was sequenced with immunoSEQ multiplex PCR; TCRdb's copy has only in-frame clones and lacks some. The sample includes 25,000 to 35,000 clones, 90% of them seen just once. Sequences were derived from peripheral blood, sampled after neoadjuvant nivolumab, alone or with ipilimumab, at or shortly before surgery. These receptors all stem from an adult with non-small cell lung cancer.

V is TRBV18 and J is TRBJ1-2; D is possibly TRBD1 (6 bases). In germline, CDR1 is KGHSH, CDR2 LQKENI. The V gene lost 2 bases and the J gene lost 8 bases, with 18 bases spanning the gap. The CDR3 has 15 residues. This CDR3 is CASSPGQSVIQGYTF. CDR3 sequence (DNA): TGTGCCAGCTCACCAGGACAGTCTGTTATTCAGGGCTACACCTTC. The full variable domain, completed using reference TRBV18 and TRBJ1-2, is NAGVMQNPRHLVRRRGQEARLRCSPMKGHSHVYWYRQLPEEGLKFMVYLQKENIIDESGMPKERFSAEFPKEGPSILRIQQVVRGDSAAYFCASSPGQSVIQGYTFGSGTRLTVV.

The genes are TRBV5-4 and TRBJ2-7, with 11 bases fitting TRBD2. CDR1 is SGHNT and CDR2 is YYREEE in the germline V gene (reference sequence). V gave up 2 bases and J gave up 4 bases; unmatched junction bases: 5. This CDR3 region has 15 residues. CDR3 residues: CASSFPSGGMYEQYF. The CDR3 DNA is TGTGCCAGCAGCTTCCCTAGCGGGGGGATGTACGAGCAGTACTTC.

The chain carries TRBV15 and TRBJ2-7, with TRBD2 matching over 8 bases. Germline CDR1 and CDR2: LNHNV and YYDKDF (reference sequence). This CDR3 is built from 15 residues. Losses at the gene ends were 0 bases for V and 6 bases for J; bases not matched to a gene: 7. CDR3 region: CATSRDLGLAIEQYF. The CDR3 DNA sequence: TGTGCCACCAGCAGAGATCTTGGACTAGCTATCGAGCAGTACTTC. Drawing the rest from reference TRBV15 and TRBJ2-7, the complete variable domain is DAMVIQNPRYQVTQFGKPVTLSCSQTLNHNVMYWYQQKSSQAPKLLFHYYDKDFNNEADTPDNFQSRRPNTSFCFLDIRSPGLGDTAMYLCATSRDLGLAIEQYFGPGTRLTVT.

V usage is TRBV29-1 and J usage is TRBJ2-7; D is perhaps TRBD1 or TRBD2 (5 bases each). Germline CDR1 and CDR2: SQVTM and ANQGSEA. V lost 2 bases and J lost 5, with 16 bases in between. The CDR3 is 14 residues long. The CDR3 spells CSVETTGQGHEQYF. The CDR3 DNA is TGCAGCGTTGAAACCACGGGGCAGGGCCACGAGCAGTACTTC.

This clone has just one count. The junction departs from germline at one end; a sequencing error may be responsible. The CDR3 is CASRLAFNSPLHF. DNA of the CDR3: TGTGCCAGCAGATTGGCCTTTAATTCACCCCTCCACTTT. This chain uses TRBV5-5 with TRBJ1-6; no clear D gene. The CDR3 sequence is 13 residues long. From germline, CDR1 is SGHKS and CDR2 YYEKEE (reference sequence).

This clone came up once. This sequence joins TRBV2 and TRBJ2-3, with 8 bases that match TRBD2. The ends lost 5 bases at V and 5 bases at J; junction bases unmatched: 9. The CDR3 covers 15 residues. The V gene's germline CDR1 is SNHLY and CDR2 FYNNEI. CDR3 protein: CASSITGGHGDTQYF. The CDR3 nucleotides read TGTGCCAGCAGTATAACGGGGGGGCATGGAGATACGCAGTATTTT.

The genes are TRBV11-3 and TRBJ2-7, with 7 bases aligning to TRBD2. V shed 0 bases, J shed 5 bases, and the junction held 1 base outside the gene matches. This CDR3 has 13 amino acids. Per germline, CDR1 SGHNT and CDR2 YENEEA. This chain's CDR3 is CASSLEGRDEQYF. The CDR3 nucleotides are TGTGCCAGCAGCTTAGAAGGGAGGGACGAGCAGTACTTC.

The chain employs TRBV5-4 and TRBJ2-2, with TRBD1 matching 7 bases. V lost 0 bases and J lost 3; bases outside the gene matches: 5. Germline CDR1 SGHNT, CDR2 YYREEE (reference sequence). The CDR3 is made up of 16 amino acids. The CDR3 protein is CASSLEGGADTGELFF. Here the CDR3 DNA reads TGTGCCAGCAGCTTGGAAGGGGGCGCGGACACCGGGGAGCTGTTTTTT.

This chain joins TRBV7-2 and TRBJ2-7; the D call may be TRBD1 or TRBD2 (6 bases each). This CDR3 has 15 residues. Trimming stripped 0 bases from V and 4 bases from J, with 13 bases between. Germline assignment: CDR1 SGHTA and CDR2 FQGNSA. The DNA for the CDR3 is TGTGCCAGCAGCTTAGCGTACGGGGGCCAATACGAGCAGTACTTC. Its protein product is CASSLAYGGQYEQYF.

The chain joins TRBV5-1 to TRBJ1-1; 7 bases are shared with TRBD1. CDR1 and CDR2 from the germline V gene are SGHRS and YFSETQ. The CDR3 contains 15 residues. V shed 0 bases and J 3 bases; nucleotides not matched to a gene: 5. The CDR3 DNA reads as TGCGCCAGCAGCTTGGTTTCAGGGGGGTACACTGAAGCTTTCTTT. Its translation: CASSLVSGGYTEAFF.

CDR3 residues: CASSPLGQGGYTF. CDR3 sequence (DNA): TGTGCCAGCTCACCATTGGGGCAGGGAGGCTACACCTTC. J is TRBJ1-2 and V is TRBV18; D perhaps matches TRBD1 (5 bases). Trimming cost V 2 bases and J 8 bases, with 12 bases left between them. Germline lookup yields CDR1 KGHSH and CDR2 LQKENI. The CDR3 contains 13 residues.

V and J are TRBV7-2 and TRBJ2-3; 12 nucleotides agree with TRBD2. The CDR3 totals 16 residues. Germline V CDR1 and CDR2: SGHTA, FQGNSA. V lost 4 bases, J lost 5 bases, and 7 bases stayed unmatched. The CDR3 nucleotides read TGTGCCAGCAGCTGGGCTAGCGGGGGGGCCGTAGATACGCAGTATTTT. This codes for CASSWASGGAVDTQYF.

J is TRBJ2-7 and V is TRBV7-9, with a weak D call TRBD1 (6 bases). V lost 1 base, J lost 2 bases, and 9 bases lay in between. CDR3 length: 14 amino acids. Germline lookup yields CDR1 SEHNR and CDR2 FQNEAQ (reference sequence). The CDR3 DNA follows: TGTGCCAGCAGCTTAGAGAACAGGGCCTACGAGCAGTACTTC. It codes for CASSLENRAYEQYF.

This chain connects TRBV18 to TRBJ2-5; 9 positions agree with TRBD1. Per germline, CDR1 KGHSH and CDR2 LQKENI. This CDR3 has 13 amino acids. The ends lost 5 bases at V and 11 bases at J; junction bases unmatched: 9. CDR3 in amino acids: CASSEVRTGEQYF. The CDR3 DNA reads TGTGCCAGCTCAGAAGTTAGGACAGGGGAACAGTACTTC. Complete variable domain (other parts from reference TRBV18 and TRBJ2-5): NAGVMQNPRHLVRRRGQEARLRCSPMKGHSHVYWYRQLPEEGLKFMVYLQKENIIDESGMPKERFSAEFPKEGPSILRIQQVVRGDSAAYFCASSEVRTGEQYFGPGTRLLVL.

This chain links TRBV7-8 with TRBJ1-5; D possibly corresponds to TRBD1 (6 bases). Germline-derived CDR1 and CDR2 are SGHVS and FQNEAQ. The CDR3 length is 14 residues. The V gene lost 5 bases and the J gene lost 6 bases, with 14 bases spanning the gap. The CDR3 loop is CASSRLGGGQPQHF. The CDR3 DNA reads as TGTGCCAGCAGCCGTCTAGGGGGAGGTCAGCCCCAGCATTTT.

In its sample, this clone was seen once. The J gene is TRBJ2-3, the V gene TRBV7-2; D is undetermined. The CDR3 contains 13 residues. With 2 bases removed from V and 5 bases from J, the gap between germline ends came to 8 bases. CDR1 and CDR2 from the germline V gene are SGHTA and FQGNSA. CDR3 DNA: TGTGCCAGCAGCTTATTTTCCGGAGATACGCAGTATTTT. It translates to CASSLFSGDTQYF.

V gene TRBV5-1 combines with J gene TRBJ1-4; D is uncertain. Per the germline V gene, CDR1 is SGHRS and CDR2 is YFSETQ. V lost 1 base and J 2 bases, leaving 6 bases between the germline ends. This CDR3 has 14 amino acids. This CDR3 reads CASSLHSTNEKLFF. The CDR3 DNA is TGCGCCAGCAGCTTGCACAGTACTAATGAAAAACTGTTTTTT.

The CDR3 spells CASREGHSNTEAFF. As DNA, the CDR3 is TGTGCCAGCAGGGAGGGACACTCGAACACTGAAGCTTTCTTT. The V call is TRBV7-9, the J call TRBJ1-1, with D tentatively TRBD1 (6 bases). Trimming pared 6 bases from V and 1 base from J, leaving 12 bases between. The CDR3 has 14 residues. Germline V gene data show CDR1 as SEHNR and CDR2 as FQNEAQ (reference sequence).

The V call is TRBV18, the J call TRBJ2-3, with D perhaps being TRBD1 or TRBD2 (6 bases each). The CDR3 is 15 residues long. CDR1 and CDR2 (germline): KGHSH, LQKENI. Trimming shortened V by 3 bases and J by 6 bases, and 16 bases separated the two germline ends. The CDR3 protein is CASSPPGVGGDTQYF. The CDR3 region has the DNA TGTGCCAGCTCACCCCCCGGAGTAGGGGGGGATACGCAGTATTTT. Variable domain in full (rest from reference TRBV18 and TRBJ2-3): NAGVMQNPRHLVRRRGQEARLRCSPMKGHSHVYWYRQLPEEGLKFMVYLQKENIIDESGMPKERFSAEFPKEGPSILRIQQVVRGDSAAYFCASSPPGVGGDTQYFGPGTRLTVL.

The V and J genes are TRBV6-6 and TRBJ1-1; D is unclear. This CDR3 is built from 14 residues. V lost 7 bases and J 3 bases, leaving 15 bases between the germline ends. Germline loops: CDR1 MNHNY, CDR2 SVGAGI (reference sequence). The CDR3: CASTRDLSHTEAFF. CDR3 in DNA: TGTGCCAGCACCCGAGACCTATCCCACACTGAAGCTTTCTTT.

This chain joins TRBV6-1 and TRBJ1-1, with TRBD1 identical over 9 bases. Germline V gene sequence: CDR1 MNHNS, CDR2 SASEGT. V was pared by 6 bases and J by 5 bases, with 4 bases of the junction left unmatched. This CDR3 spans 13 amino acids. The CDR3 DNA reads as TGTGCCAGCAGCAGGACAGGGGAGACTGAAGCTTTCTTT. This codes for CASSRTGETEAFF.

The CDR3 region has the DNA TGTGCCATCAGTCTGCTCCCTCAAAACACAGATACGCAGTATTTT. Its protein product is CAISLLPQNTDTQYF. The chain links TRBV10-3 to TRBJ2-3, with D hard to call. V gave up 5 bases and J gave up 2 bases, with 14 bases separating them. Germline loops: CDR1 ENHRY, CDR2 SYGVKD. The CDR3 runs to 15 residues.

This rearrangement joins TRBV5-6 to TRBJ1-4, with 8 nucleotides matching TRBD1. V trimming: 3 bases; J trimming: 1 base; junction bases outside the gene matches: 2. The CDR3 loop spans 15 amino acids. The germline gives CDR1 SGHDT, CDR2 YYEEEE. CDR3 coding DNA: TGTGCCAGCAGCTCCAGGGGGCGAACTAATGAAAAACTGTTTTTT. Its protein is CASSSRGRTNEKLFF.

V gene TRBV10-3 combines with J gene TRBJ2-7; D possibly corresponds to TRBD1 (6 bases). The ends were cut back, 10 bases at V and 0 bases at J, with 16 bases in the middle. The CDR3 is made up of 14 amino acids. Germline CDR1 ENHRY, CDR2 SYGVKD. Here the CDR3 reads CATWPDRSSYEQYF. The CDR3 nucleotides are TGTGCCACCTGGCCCGACAGGAGCTCCTACGAGCAGTACTTC.

The table lists this clone with a count of one. The gene calls are TRBV6-5 and TRBJ2-3; 12 positions agree with TRBD2. This CDR3 has 16 residues. V lost 0 bases and J lost 7; bases outside the gene matches: 5. In germline, CDR1 is MNHEY, CDR2 SVGAGI. CDR3 in amino acids: CASSYSASGGANTQYF. As DNA, the CDR3 is TGTGCCAGCAGTTACTCTGCTAGCGGGGGGGCCAATACGCAGTATTTT.

This chain links TRBV9 with TRBJ2-6; D not certain. The CDR3 totals 13 residues. Trimming pared 7 bases from V and 0 bases from J, leaving 5 bases between. Germline V CDR1 and CDR2: SGDLS, YYNGEE. The CDR3 protein is CASAPSGANVLTF. As DNA, the CDR3 is TGTGCCAGCGCTCCCTCTGGGGCCAACGTCCTGACTTTC.

This chain connects TRBV10-3 to TRBJ1-5; 7 positions match TRBD1. CDR1 ENHRY and CDR2 SYGVKD come from the germline V gene. The CDR3 consists of 14 residues. V shed 8 bases, J shed 3 bases, and the junction held 7 bases outside the gene matches. CDR3 loop: CAIGSGTDNQPQHF. For the CDR3, the DNA is TGTGCCATCGGATCCGGGACAGACAATCAGCCCCAGCATTTT.

The table lists this clone with a few counts. The rearrangement uses TRBV5-5 and TRBJ1-5; D might be TRBD1 (5 bases). Germline V gene lookup returns CDR1 SGHKS and CDR2 YYEKEE (reference sequence). Between the trimmed V and J ends, which lost 3 bases and 2 bases, there was a span of 9 bases. CDR3 length: 14 residues. The CDR3 DNA is TGTGCCAGCAGCTGGGGGGTGGGCAATCAGCCCCAGCATTTT. As protein: CASSWGVGNQPQHF.

V usage is TRBV5-1 and J usage is TRBJ2-3; 7 nucleotides line up with TRBD1. CDR3 size: 15 residues. V trimming: 5 bases; J trimming: 0 bases; junction bases outside the gene matches: 6. CDR1 and CDR2 from the germline V gene are SGHRS and YFSETQ. CDR3: CASSLQGTSTDTQYF. The CDR3 DNA follows: TGCGCCAGCAGTTTACAGGGGACCAGCACAGATACGCAGTATTTT.

This rearrangement joins TRBV9 to TRBJ2-5, with 11 bases lining up with TRBD2. Germline V gene lookup returns CDR1 SGDLS and CDR2 YYNGEE. The CDR3 loop spans 15 amino acids. J lost 4 bases, V lost 3 bases, and 5 bases had no gene match. In DNA, the CDR3 is TGTGCCAGCAGCGCCCCCGGGACTAGCGGAGAGACCCAGTACTTC. This translates into CASSAPGTSGETQYF. Based on the CDR3 plus reference TRBV9 and TRBJ2-5, the full variable domain is DSGVTQTPKHLITATGQRVTLRCSPRSGDLSVYWYQQSLDQGLQFLIQYYNGEERAKGNILERFSAQQFPDLHSELNLSSLELGDSALYFCASSAPGTSGETQYFGPGTRLLVL.

The chain links TRBV5-8 to TRBJ2-7, with D possibly matching TRBD1 (5 bases). Germline CDR1 reads SGHTS; CDR2 reads YDEGEE. V lost 2 bases and J 2 bases, leaving 14 bases between the germline ends. The CDR3 sequence is 15 residues long. In DNA form, the CDR3 reads TGTGCCAGCAGCTTCCCTTGGACACTTACCTACGAGCAGTACTTC. Residues: CASSFPWTLTYEQYF.